This T cell receptor beta chain was observed in a study of a mutant IDH1 vaccine in newly diagnosed glioma. Study-wide context: Scheduled for weeks 1, 3, 5, 7, 11, 15, 19 and 23, eight vaccinations were given to patients. Vaccination began 4-6 weeks post radiotherapy alone, or with temozolomide cycles.

The table came from immunoSEQ multiplex PCR; TCRdb's copy has only in-frame clones and leaves some out. Of over 30,000 clones listed, around 60% are singletons. The time point: week 5, during vaccination. In every dose of vaccine, 300 ug of mutant IDH1 20-mer peptide was given alongside topical imiquimod. This clone has just a few counts. What it binds is unknown. From germline, CDR1 is SGHDN and CDR2 FVKESK. Trimming pared 1 base from V and 13 bases from J, leaving 16 bases between. CDR3 length: 13 amino acids. This chain joins TRBV14 and TRBJ1-1, with D uncertain. This TCR was sampled from a woman aged 18-29 years with glioma. Material: PBMCs, obtained from a glioma patient whose treatment included an IDH1 peptide vaccine. CDR3 amino acids: CASSQVGPVNVFF. DNA for the CDR3: TGTGCCAGCAGCCAAGTAGGACCGGTGAATGTTTTCTTT. Filled out from reference TRBV14 and TRBJ1-1, the complete variable domain reads EAGVTQFPSHSVIEKGQTVTLRCDPISGHDNLYWYRRVMGKEIKFLLHFVKESKQDESGMPNNRFLAERTGGTYSTLKVQPAELEDSGVYFCASSQVGPVNVFFGQGTRLTVV.